Only one count was recorded for the clone carrying this T cell receptor (beta chain). Its antigen is currently unknown. The PCR had 60 Vbeta and 13 Jbeta primers. Sequencing used immunoSEQ multiplex PCR; TCRdb keeps in-frame clones, though not all of them. Of nearly 200,000 clones detected, roughly four fifths appear once; the ten largest clones hold roughly 0.1%. These data come from a study of cytomegalovirus exposure and HLA in healthy donors. Overall study findings and caveats: The Asian-associated ancestry cluster reportedly had fewer N-insertions than the approximately 630-donor mean in a later analysis. The analysis excluded some indistinguishable V segments, including TRBV6-2 and TRBV6-3.

The CDR3 has 12 residues. Trimming removed 4 bases from V and 3 bases from J, with 10 bases in between. Per germline, CDR1 SQVTM and CDR2 ANQGSEA. This TCR was sampled from a boy aged 2 to 9 in good health and CMV-seronegative. The sequenced sample consisted of PBMCs. J is TRBJ2-7 and V is TRBV29-1; TRBD2 is a possible D gene (5 bases). For the CDR3, the DNA is TGCAGCGTTGGAGGGTTGGGCTACGAGCAGTACTTC. This sequence encodes CSVGGLGYEQYF.